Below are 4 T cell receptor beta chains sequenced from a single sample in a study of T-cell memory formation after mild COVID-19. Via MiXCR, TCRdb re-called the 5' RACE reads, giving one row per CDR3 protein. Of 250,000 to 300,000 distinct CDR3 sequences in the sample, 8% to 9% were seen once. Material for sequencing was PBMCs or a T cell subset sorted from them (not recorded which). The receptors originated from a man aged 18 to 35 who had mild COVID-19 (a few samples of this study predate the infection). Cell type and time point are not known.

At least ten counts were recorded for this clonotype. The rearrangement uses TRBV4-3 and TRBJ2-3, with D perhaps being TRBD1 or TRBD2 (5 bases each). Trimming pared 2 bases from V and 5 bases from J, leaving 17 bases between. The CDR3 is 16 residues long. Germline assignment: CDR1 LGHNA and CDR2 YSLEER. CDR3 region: CASSQLSGTGRDTQYF. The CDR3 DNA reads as TGCGCCAGCAGCCAATTGTCCGGGACCGGGCGAGATACGCAGTATTTT.

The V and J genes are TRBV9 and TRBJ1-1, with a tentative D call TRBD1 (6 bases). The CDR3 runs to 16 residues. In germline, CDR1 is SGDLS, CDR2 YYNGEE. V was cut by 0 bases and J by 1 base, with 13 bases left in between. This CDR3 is CASSVVGGVSNTEAFF. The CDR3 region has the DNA TGTGCCAGCAGCGTAGTAGGGGGAGTATCGAACACTGAAGCTTTCTTT.

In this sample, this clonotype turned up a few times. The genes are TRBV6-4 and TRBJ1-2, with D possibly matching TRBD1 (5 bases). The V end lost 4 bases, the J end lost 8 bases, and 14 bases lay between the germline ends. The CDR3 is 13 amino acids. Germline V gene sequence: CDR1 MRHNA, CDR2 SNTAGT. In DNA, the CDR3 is TGTGCCAGCAGTGGATCCGGGGACCGGGGCTACACCTTC. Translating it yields CASSGSGDRGYTF.

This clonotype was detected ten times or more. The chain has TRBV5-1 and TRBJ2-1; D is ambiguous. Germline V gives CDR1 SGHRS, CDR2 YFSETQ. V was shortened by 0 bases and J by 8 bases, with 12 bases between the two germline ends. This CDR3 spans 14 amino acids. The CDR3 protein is CASSLGGSWDEQFF. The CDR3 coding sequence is TGCGCCAGCAGCTTGGGGGGTAGCTGGGATGAGCAGTTCTTC.